These T cell receptor beta chains were read from a single sample in a study of cytomegalovirus exposure and HLA in healthy donors. Profiled with immunoSEQ multiplex PCR; TCRdb holds only in-frame clones, not every one. In the table there are 95,000 to 150,000 clones, over 80% of which are singletons. Sample: PBMCs. The receptors were gathered from a man aged 25 to 40 in good health and CMV-seronegative. The CDR3 runs from the conserved cysteine through the conserved F or W. The D gene is left open where the match is weak. For some rows the clone size is stated as once, few or many, or as a class when expanded; others skip it.

v_call	clone_size	d_call	j_call	cdr3_aa	cdr3_nt
TRBV5-1	NA	TRBD2	TRBJ2-3	CASSLSLAGVDTQYF	TGCGCCAGCAGCTTGTCACTAGCGGGGGTAGATACGCAGTATTTT
TRBV5-1	NA	NA	TRBJ2-5	CASSLGQGIQETQYF	TGCGCCAGCAGCTTAGGGCAGGGGATACAAGAGACCCAGTACTTC
TRBV19	few	NA	TRBJ1-2	CASNPRPGLNYGYTF	TGTGCCAGTAACCCAAGGCCAGGGCTTAACTATGGCTACACCTTC
TRBV2	NA	NA	TRBJ2-2	CASSEERDIGGTGELFF	TGTGCCAGCAGTGAAGAACGAGACATCGGGGGAACCGGGGAGCTGTTTTTT
TRBV27	NA	TRBD1	TRBJ2-7	CASSLSRLRTGEGRYF	TGTGCCAGCAGTTTATCCCGCCTCCGGACAGGAGAAGGTCGGTACTTC
TRBV19	NA	NA	TRBJ2-5	CASYRYQETQYF	TGTGCCAGTTACAGGTACCAAGAGACCCAGTACTTC
TRBV27	NA	TRBD2	TRBJ2-1	CASSPFGRGNEQFF	TGTGCCAGCAGTCCCTTCGGGCGGGGGAATGAGCAGTTCTTC
TRBV19	NA	TRBD1	TRBJ1-6	CASSMGQGSSPLHF	TGTGCCAGTAGTATGGGACAGGGGAGTTCACCCCTCCACTTT
TRBV2	NA	TRBD1	TRBJ1-4	CASSVNRGNEKLFF	TGTGCCAGCAGTGTGAACAGGGGTAATGAAAAACTGTTTTTT
TRBV7-2	NA	TRBD1	TRBJ1-1	CASSLDRGLMNTEAFF	TGTGCCAGCAGCTTAGACAGGGGGCTTATGAACACTGAAGCTTTCTTT
TRBV28	few	NA	TRBJ1-1	CASSLSQRAEAFF	TGTGCCAGCAGTTTGTCTCAGAGGGCTGAAGCTTTCTTT
TRBV19	NA	NA	TRBJ1-2	CAGRTGLGYTF	TGTGCCGGTCGGACGGGACTCGGCTACACCTTC
TRBV2	once	NA	TRBJ1-5	CASSGRAQNQPQHF	TGTGCCAGCAGTGGCAGGGCACAAAATCAGCCCCAGCATTTT
TRBV30	NA	TRBD2	TRBJ2-1	CAWSGTSGSEQFF	TGTGCCTGGAGCGGGACTAGCGGCAGTGAGCAGTTCTTC
TRBV5-6	NA	NA	TRBJ2-2	CASSLVEGELFF	TGTGCCAGCAGCTTGGTTGAGGGGGAGCTGTTTTTT
TRBV10-3	NA	NA	TRBJ1-1	CAISESWGPTQVTEAFF	TGTGCCATCAGTGAGTCCTGGGGGCCCACTCAGGTCACTGAAGCTTTCTTT